The 23 T cell receptor beta chains presented below share a single source sample, sequenced in a study of blood T cell repertoires in COVID-19. Method: immunoSEQ multiplex PCR; TCRdb's copy keeps in-frame clones and lacks some. Of more than 250,000 clones listed, roughly nine tenths are singletons. Sequences were obtained from peripheral blood. The receptors were sampled from a man between 18 and 29 years old with active or convalescent COVID-19.

The chain combines TRBV7-9 with TRBJ1-6; possibly TRBD1 for D (6 bases). This CDR3 region has 14 residues. V dropped 3 bases and J dropped 11 bases, with 14 bases sitting between them. Germline CDR1 reads SEHNR; CDR2 reads FQNEAQ (reference sequence). The CDR3 sequence is CASSFREGDPPLHF. CDR3 bases: TGTGCCAGCAGCTTTAGGGAGGGGGATCCACCCCTCCACTTT.

The chain uses TRBV5-1 and TRBJ2-3, with 12 bases identical to TRBD1. This CDR3 contains 17 residues. Germline V lookup: CDR1 SGHRS, CDR2 YFSETQ. V lost 4 bases to trimming and J lost 5 bases; unmatched junction nucleotides: 11. This CDR3 reads CASSLTTGQGAKDTQYF. CDR3 DNA sequence: TGCGCCAGCAGCCTAACGACGGGACAGGGGGCGAAAGATACGCAGTATTTT.

The chain combines TRBV6-1 with TRBJ2-2; 10 positions match TRBD1. This CDR3 contains 16 residues. CDR1 is MNHNS and CDR2 is SASEGT in the germline V gene. The V segment lost 2 bases and the J segment 7 bases; nucleotides outside the gene matches: 7. CDR3 in amino acids: CASSEPGQGRGGELFF. As DNA, the CDR3 is TGTGCCAGCAGTGAACCGGGACAGGGGCGAGGCGGGGAGCTGTTTTTT.

The rearrangement joins TRBV10-3 to TRBJ1-2, with 11 bases aligning to TRBD1. With V trimmed by 3 bases and J by 5 bases, 8 bases remained unmatched. Germline V gene lookup returns CDR1 ENHRY and CDR2 SYGVKD. The CDR3 has 16 residues. As DNA, the CDR3 is TGTGCCATCAGTGAAAAGGACAGGGGGCCGATTTATGGCTACACCTTC. Translating gives CAISEKDRGPIYGYTF.

This clone was observed a handful of times. This chain connects TRBV5-6 to TRBJ2-7; maybe TRBD1 (6 bases). CDR3 length: 15 residues. Germline values: CDR1 SGHDT, CDR2 YYEEEE. The V end was cut by 4 bases, the J end by 3 bases, with 17 bases between. The CDR3 coding sequence is TGTGCCAGCAGCCCACGACAGGAGACATTCTACGAGCAGTACTTC. Its protein is CASSPRQETFYEQYF.

This clone was seen a few times. The gene calls are TRBV3-1 (or the pseudogene TRBV3-2) and TRBJ1-2; TRBD1 matches 10 bases. CDR1 LGHDT and CDR2 YNNKEL come from the germline V gene (reference sequence). The CDR3 runs 16 residues. V trimming: 2 bases; J trimming: 3 bases; junction bases outside the gene matches: 6. Here the CDR3 DNA reads TGTGCCAGCAGCCAAAGTTGGGACAGGGGCTACTATGGCTACACCTTC. This sequence encodes CASSQSWDRGYYGYTF.

The chain couples TRBV5-1 to TRBJ2-5, with D possibly matching TRBD1 (5 bases). With 2 bases removed from V and 5 bases from J, the gap between germline ends came to 16 bases. The germline CDR1 and CDR2 sequences are SGHRS and YFSETQ. The CDR3 has 15 amino acids. The CDR3 region has the DNA TGCGCCAGCAGCTTCGGGCTTCAGGGTAGGGAGACCCAGTACTTC. The encoded protein is CASSFGLQGRETQYF.

The genes are TRBV6-1 and TRBJ1-4, with D maybe TRBD1 (5 bases). The CDR3 extends over 15 amino acids. V lost 2 bases to trimming and J lost 5 bases, with 12 bases between them. Germline V lookup: CDR1 MNHNS, CDR2 SASEGT. CDR3 in amino acids: CASSEYGGENEKLFF. The CDR3 nucleotides are TGTGCCAGCAGTGAATATGGAGGGGAGAATGAAAAACTGTTTTTT.

The chain recombines TRBV7-2 with TRBJ1-5, with D maybe TRBD1 (6 bases). This CDR3 has 13 residues. Per the germline V gene, CDR1 is SGHTA and CDR2 is FQGNSA. Deletions cut 1 base from V and 11 bases from J, with 12 bases between. The CDR3 DNA reads as TGTGCCAGCAGCTTAGAGGGGGTAGGGTCCCAGCATTTT. Protein: CASSLEGVGSQHF.

To note about this clone: An end of the junction does not agree with germline; a read error may underlie this. The genes are TRBV7-9 and TRBJ2-1; TRBD2 matches at 8 bases. This CDR3 region has 14 residues. Germline V lookup: CDR1 SEHNR, CDR2 FQNEAQ (reference sequence). The CDR3 loop is CASTLTSGYNEQFF. Here the CDR3 DNA reads TGTGCCAGCACCTTAACTAGCGGATACAATGAGCAGTTCTTC.

The chain uses TRBV27 and TRBJ2-2; D may be TRBD1 (5 bases). With 10 bases removed from V and 2 bases from J, the gap between germline ends came to 11 bases. The CDR3 spans 13 residues. Per germline, CDR1 MNHEY and CDR2 SMNVEV (reference sequence). In nucleotides, the CDR3 is TGTGCCACCCGGACATCTAACACCGGGGAGCTGTTTTTT. Amino acids: CATRTSNTGELFF.

In this sample, this clone turned up once. The chain employs TRBV5-4 and TRBJ2-5; 13 nucleotides match TRBD2. The V gene end was trimmed by 4 bases and the J gene end by 1 base; junction bases not matched to a gene: 4. Germline values: CDR1 SGHNT, CDR2 YYREEE (reference sequence). This CDR3 spans 16 amino acids. As DNA, the CDR3 is TGTGCCAGCAGCCCGGGACTAGCGGGGAGCCAAGAGACCCAGTACTTC. Protein: CASSPGLAGSQETQYF.

The gene calls are TRBV27 and TRBJ1-4; TRBD1 is a possible D gene (5 bases). The length of the CDR3 is 15 residues. V was pared by 3 bases and J by 8 bases, with 16 bases between. Germline-derived CDR1 and CDR2 are MNHEY and SMNVEV (reference sequence). The DNA of the CDR3 is TGTGCCAGCAGTTTTGCCAGGGCTTTAGAGGAAAAACTGTTTTTT. Translating it yields CASSFARALEEKLFF.

V is TRBV2 and J is TRBJ1-5; D gene unclear. The V and J ends lost 6 bases and 0 bases respectively, with 12 bases between them. This CDR3 comprises 15 residues. Germline V gene data show CDR1 as SNHLY and CDR2 as FYNNEI. DNA of the CDR3: TGTGCCAGCAGGGTCAGAACAGATAGCAATCAGCCCCAGCATTTT. It codes for CASRVRTDSNQPQHF.

The rearrangement joins TRBV12-3 or TRBV12-4 to TRBJ1-2, with D perhaps TRBD1 (5 bases). The CDR3 is made up of 13 amino acids. With 3 bases removed from V and 2 bases from J, the gap between germline ends came to 7 bases. The CDR3 is CASSLSGNYGYTF. The CDR3 nucleotides are TGTGCCAGCAGTTTGTCAGGGAACTATGGCTACACCTTC.

The chain is built from TRBV6-6 and TRBJ2-7; tentative D call: TRBD1 (5 bases). The length of the CDR3 is 11 residues. Germline V gene lookup returns CDR1 MNHNY and CDR2 SVGAGI (reference sequence). The V gene lost 6 bases and the J gene lost 5 bases, with 8 bases spanning the gap. The CDR3 nucleotides are TGTGCCAGCAGCGACAGTCACGAGCAGTACTTC. This translates into CASSDSHEQYF.

The rearrangement joins TRBV9 to TRBJ2-5; 10 positions match TRBD1. Germline values: CDR1 SGDLS, CDR2 YYNGEE. This CDR3 is built from 14 residues. V was pared by 0 bases and J by 5 bases, with 1 base of the junction left unmatched. This CDR3 reads CASSVEDRGETQYF. Written as DNA, the CDR3 is TGTGCCAGCAGCGTAGAGGACAGGGGGGAGACCCAGTACTTC.

The CDR3 nucleotides read TGTGCCAGCAGCGTGCGTTGGGGAGGTGGAAACACCATATATTTT. This sequence encodes CASSVRWGGGNTIYF. This rearrangement joins TRBV28 to TRBJ1-3; D not certain. Germline assignment: CDR1 MDHEN and CDR2 SYDVKM. Trimming took 6 bases from V and 3 from J, leaving 15 bases between them. The CDR3 loop spans 15 amino acids.

This clone has just a few counts. The V and J genes are TRBV5-6 and TRBJ1-4; possible D gene TRBD1, 6 bases. The CDR3 consists of 14 residues. V lost 5 bases and J 6 bases, leaving 14 bases between the germline ends. Germline CDR1 reads SGHDT; CDR2 reads YYEEEE. CDR3 protein: CASRKTGIDEKLFF. The DNA of the CDR3 is TGTGCCAGCAGGAAGACAGGTATAGATGAAAAACTGTTTTTT.

This sequence joins TRBV19 and TRBJ1-1; D gene uncertain. The CDR3 loop spans 14 amino acids. Germline lookup yields CDR1 LNHDA and CDR2 SQIVND (reference sequence). V lost 4 bases and J 2 bases, leaving 11 bases between the germline ends. The CDR3 loop is CASSKTNFNTEAFF. CDR3 sequence (DNA): TGTGCCAGTAGTAAAACAAATTTTAACACTGAAGCTTTCTTT. Full variable domain (outside the CDR3, taken from reference TRBV19 and TRBJ1-1): DGGITQSPKYLFRKEGQNVTLSCEQNLNHDAMYWYRQDPGQGLRLIYYSQIVNDFQKGDIAEGYSVSREKKESFPLTVTSAQKNPTAFYLCASSKTNFNTEAFFGQGTRLTVV.

This clone was observed a few times. The chain links TRBV29-1 to TRBJ1-5; D gene ambiguous. The V and J ends lost 7 bases and 0 bases respectively, with 7 bases between them. The CDR3 loop spans 12 amino acids. CDR1 and CDR2 (germline): SQVTM, ANQGSEA. CDR3 region: CSAVYSNQPQHF. The CDR3, as DNA: TGCAGCGCTGTCTATAGCAATCAGCCCCAGCATTTT.

The chain employs TRBV9 and TRBJ1-1; TRBD1 might be the D (5 bases). The V end lost 3 bases, the J end lost 8 bases, and 23 bases lay between the germline ends. The CDR3 extends over 16 amino acids. Per the germline V gene, CDR1 is SGDLS and CDR2 is YYNGEE. The CDR3 sequence is CASSDRHSSAGEEAFF. The CDR3 coding sequence is TGTGCCAGCAGCGATCGACACTCCTCCGCGGGGGAGGAAGCTTTCTTT.

The chain combines TRBV19 with TRBJ1-1; a possible D gene is TRBD1 (6 bases). The V end was cut by 6 bases, the J end by 7 bases, with 21 bases between. The germline V gene has CDR1 LNHDA and CDR2 SQIVND (reference sequence). The CDR3 covers 15 residues. The CDR3 region has the DNA TGTGCCAGTAGAAAGACAGGTGGCGGAACCGTTGAAGCTTTCTTT. Protein sequence: CASRKTGGGTVEAFF.